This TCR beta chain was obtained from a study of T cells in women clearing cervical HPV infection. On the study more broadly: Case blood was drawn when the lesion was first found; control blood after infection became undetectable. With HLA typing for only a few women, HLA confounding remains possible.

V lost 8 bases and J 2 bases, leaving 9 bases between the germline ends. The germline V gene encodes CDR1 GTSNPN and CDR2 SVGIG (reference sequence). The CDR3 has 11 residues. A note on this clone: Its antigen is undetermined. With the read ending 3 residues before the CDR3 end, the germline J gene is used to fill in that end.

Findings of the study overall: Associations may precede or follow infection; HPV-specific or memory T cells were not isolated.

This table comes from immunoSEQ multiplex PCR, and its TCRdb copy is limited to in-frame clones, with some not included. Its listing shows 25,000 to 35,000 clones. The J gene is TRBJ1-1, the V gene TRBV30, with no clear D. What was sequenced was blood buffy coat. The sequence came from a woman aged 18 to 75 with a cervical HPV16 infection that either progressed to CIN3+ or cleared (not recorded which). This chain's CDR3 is CAPRSNTEAFF. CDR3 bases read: TGTGCCCCTAGGTCCAACACTGAA.